This entry lists 32 T cell receptor beta chains sequenced from one sample in a study of cytomegalovirus exposure and HLA in healthy donors. PCR employed 60 Vbeta and 13 Jbeta primers. Here immunoSEQ multiplex PCR was the method, and the copy in TCRdb shows in-frame clones only, minus some. The sample holds about 98,000 clones, under 85% seen once. Input material: PBMCs. These receptors originate from a man aged 18 to 29 in good health and CMV-seropositive.

This clone was seen once. This chain connects TRBV11-2 to TRBJ1-4, with TRBD1 identical over 7 bases. The trim removed 5 bases at V and 5 bases at J, leaving 14 bases unmatched. The CDR3 totals 17 residues. CDR1 is SGHAT, CDR2 FQNNGV, per germline. The CDR3, as DNA: TGTGCCAGCAGCCCACACCCCCGGGGACAGCCCAATGAAAAACTGTTTTTT. The encoded protein is CASSPHPRGQPNEKLFF.

This clone appeared a single time. This sequence joins TRBV6-5 and TRBJ1-1, with D tentatively TRBD1 (6 bases). This CDR3 spans 14 amino acids. CDR1 MNHEY and CDR2 SVGAGI come from the germline V gene. V was shortened by 6 bases and J by 1 base, with 12 bases between the two germline ends. The CDR3 loop is CASRDLTGNTEAFF. For the CDR3, the DNA is TGTGCCAGCAGGGACTTGACAGGGAACACTGAAGCTTTCTTT.

In its sample, this clone was seen a few times. V is TRBV28 and J is TRBJ2-7, with a weak D call TRBD1 (6 bases). The V gene's germline CDR1 is MDHEN and CDR2 SYDVKM. The CDR3 sequence is 17 residues long. V was clipped by 2 bases and J by 3 bases, with 20 bases between them. The CDR3 coding sequence is TGTGCCAGCAGTTTAAACCCAGGGGCCGCCCCCTACTACGAGCAGTACTTC. Encoded protein: CASSLNPGAAPYYEQYF.

This clone was seen a few times. V and J are TRBV28 and TRBJ2-7, with D maybe TRBD2 (5 bases). The V gene lost 7 bases and the J gene lost 3 bases, with 10 bases spanning the gap. CDR3 length: 12 residues. Germline V gene sequence: CDR1 MDHEN, CDR2 SYDVKM. The CDR3 region is CASKGRNYEQYF. The CDR3 DNA sequence: TGTGCCAGCAAAGGGAGAAACTACGAGCAGTACTTC.

This rearrangement joins TRBV7-9 to TRBJ1-1; 7 nucleotides match TRBD1. This CDR3 has 13 residues. Germline CDR1 SEHNR, CDR2 FQNEAQ (reference sequence). Trimming removed 5 bases from V and 5 bases from J; junction bases left unmatched: 5. The CDR3 coding sequence is TGTGCCAGCAGCCAGACAGGGTCTACTGAAGCTTTCTTT. Its translation is CASSQTGSTEAFF.

This chain joins TRBV10-2 and TRBJ2-5; a weak D match, TRBD1 (6 bases). Germline values: CDR1 WSHSY, CDR2 SAAADI. The CDR3 covers 14 residues. Trimming cost V 2 bases and J 2 bases, with 9 bases left between them. Here the CDR3 reads CASSETGRQETQYF. As DNA, the CDR3 is TGCGCCAGCAGTGAGACAGGGCGGCAAGAGACCCAGTACTTC.

This chain connects TRBV28 to TRBJ2-1; weak D call: TRBD2 (6 bases). In germline, CDR1 is MDHEN, CDR2 SYDVKM. CDR3 length: 16 amino acids. V was shortened by 4 bases and J by 1 base, with 14 bases between the two germline ends. CDR3 amino acids: CASSSPWGESYNEQFF. CDR3 bases: TGTGCCAGCAGTTCCCCTTGGGGGGAATCCTACAATGAGCAGTTCTTC.

This chain links TRBV6-1 with TRBJ2-1, with 10 bases fitting TRBD2. With V trimmed by 0 bases and J by 8 bases, 4 bases remained unmatched. The germline CDR1 and CDR2 sequences are MNHNS and SASEGT. This CDR3 has 15 amino acids. CDR3 nucleotide sequence: TGTGCCAGCAGTGAAGCCAGCGGGGGGGCCGATGAGCAGTTCTTC. Protein product: CASSEASGGADEQFF.

The chain has TRBV7-9 and TRBJ1-2, with 10 bases identical to TRBD1. The V and J ends lost 4 bases and 7 bases, in that order; junction bases with no gene match: 12. The CDR3 extends over 16 amino acids. Germline lookup yields CDR1 SEHNR and CDR2 FQNEAQ (reference sequence). CDR3 coding DNA: TGTGCCAGCAGCTCGACAGGGGGCGCAAAGGGTGGTGGCTACACCTTC. Its protein is CASSSTGGAKGGGYTF. Based on the CDR3 plus reference TRBV7-9 and TRBJ1-2, the full variable domain is DTGVSQNPRHKITKRGQNVTFRCDPISEHNRLYWYRQTLGQGPEFLTYFQNEAQLEKSRLLSDRFSAERPKGSFSTLEIQRTEQGDSAMYLCASSSTGGAKGGGYTFGSGTRLTVV.

This chain connects TRBV6-5 to TRBJ2-7; TRBD2 aligns across 12 bases. V shed 6 bases, J shed 3 bases, and the junction held 6 bases outside the gene matches. Germline CDR1 MNHEY, CDR2 SVGAGI. The CDR3 is made up of 15 amino acids. The CDR3, as DNA: TGTGCCAGCAGCAGGACTAGCGGGACCCTCTACGAGCAGTACTTC. Amino acid sequence: CASSRTSGTLYEQYF.

This clone was observed a handful of times. This chain uses TRBV12-2 with TRBJ1-2. TRBV12-2 is a recognized pseudogene. The CDR3 sequence is 10 residues long. The CDR3 reads CASRSYGYTF. The CDR3 bases are TGTGCAAGTCGCTCTTATGGCTACACCTTC.

The rearrangement joins TRBV2 to TRBJ2-3, with a tentative D call TRBD2 (6 bases). There are 17 residues in the CDR3. The germline V gene encodes CDR1 SNHLY and CDR2 FYNNEI. V was shortened by 7 bases and J by 1 base, with 21 bases between the two germline ends. This CDR3 is CASTNADGGRRTDTQYF. CDR3 DNA sequence: TGTGCCAGCACCAACGCCGACGGGGGACGGCGCACAGATACGCAGTATTTT.

V gene TRBV27 combines with J gene TRBJ2-7, with a tentative D call TRBD1 (6 bases). Germline lookup yields CDR1 MNHEY and CDR2 SMNVEV (reference sequence). Between the trimmed V and J ends, which lost 2 bases and 2 bases, there was a span of 7 bases. The CDR3 is 13 residues long. The chain's CDR3 is CASSLGQTYEQYF. The CDR3 DNA reads as TGTGCCAGCAGTTTAGGACAGACCTACGAGCAGTACTTC.

V is TRBV13 and J is TRBJ2-1, with TRBD1 matching over 10 bases. The junction had 5 bases not matched to a gene; V was cut back by 5 bases and J by 7 bases. CDR3 length: 14 residues. Per germline, CDR1 PRHDT and CDR2 FYEKMQ (reference sequence). This CDR3 is CASSPGQGDNEQFF. The CDR3 DNA reads as TGTGCCAGCAGCCCCGGACAGGGGGATAATGAGCAGTTCTTC.

V and J are TRBV5-1 and TRBJ1-1, with D maybe TRBD1 (5 bases). The CDR3 is 13 residues long. Trimming pared 4 bases from V and 7 bases from J, leaving 14 bases between. The germline V gene encodes CDR1 SGHRS and CDR2 YFSETQ. Here the CDR3 reads CASSPQGMNEAFF. The CDR3 DNA reads TGCGCCAGCAGCCCCCAGGGAATGAATGAAGCTTTCTTT. Drawing the rest from reference TRBV5-1 and TRBJ1-1, the complete variable domain is KAGVTQTPRYLIKTRGQQVTLSCSPISGHRSVSWYQQTPGQGLQFLFEYFSETQRNKGNFPGRFSGRQFSNSRSEMNVSTLELGDSALYLCASSPQGMNEAFFGQGTRLTVV.

The V and J genes are TRBV11-2 and TRBJ2-7; TRBD2 aligns across 11 bases. The CDR3 totals 14 residues. Trimming cost V 6 bases and J 2 bases; bases outside gene matches: 3. Germline lookup yields CDR1 SGHAT and CDR2 FQNNGV. The CDR3: CASRPSGGPYEQYF. The CDR3 region has the DNA TGTGCCAGCAGGCCTAGCGGGGGGCCCTACGAGCAGTACTTC.

This clone has more than one count but fewer than ten. The gene calls are TRBV18 and TRBJ2-7; D not certain. V dropped 0 bases and J dropped 4 bases, with 13 bases sitting between them. This CDR3 has 15 residues. The V gene's germline CDR1 is KGHSH and CDR2 LQKENI. CDR3 coding DNA: TGTGCCAGCTCACCACCGGTTCAGGATCTGTACGAGCAGTACTTC. Amino acid sequence: CASSPPVQDLYEQYF. Together with reference TRBV18 and TRBJ2-7, the CDR3 gives the full variable domain: NAGVMQNPRHLVRRRGQEARLRCSPMKGHSHVYWYRQLPEEGLKFMVYLQKENIIDESGMPKERFSAEFPKEGPSILRIQQVVRGDSAAYFCASSPPVQDLYEQYFGPGTRLTVT.

V and J are TRBV6-5 and TRBJ2-7, with D perhaps matching TRBD2 (5 bases). The length of the CDR3 is 15 residues. V lost 5 bases and J 2 bases, leaving 16 bases between the germline ends. CDR1 is MNHEY, CDR2 SVGAGI, per germline. CDR3 in DNA: TGTGCCAGCAGTGGTGGGCGAGGGTCCGCCTACGAGCAGTACTTC. Translating it yields CASSGGRGSAYEQYF.

This chain uses TRBV28 with TRBJ2-2, with D perhaps matching TRBD1 (5 bases). This CDR3 has 15 amino acids. Germline-derived CDR1 and CDR2 are MDHEN and SYDVKM. Deletions cut 0 bases from V and 1 base from J, with 6 bases between. The CDR3 DNA sequence: TGTGCCAGCAGTTTATGGGGGCAGAACACCGGGGAGCTGTTTTTT. This sequence encodes CASSLWGQNTGELFF.

The V gene is TRBV5-1, the J gene TRBJ2-5; 12 nucleotides match TRBD2. After removal of 2 bases from V and 5 bases from J, the junction contained 13 bases not matched to a gene. The germline V gene encodes CDR1 SGHRS and CDR2 YFSETQ. The CDR3 runs to 18 residues. This CDR3 is CASSFQPLAGGPRETQYF. CDR3 bases: TGCGCCAGCAGCTTCCAACCCCTAGCGGGGGGGCCTCGGGAGACCCAGTACTTC. Complete variable domain (other parts from reference TRBV5-1 and TRBJ2-5): KAGVTQTPRYLIKTRGQQVTLSCSPISGHRSVSWYQQTPGQGLQFLFEYFSETQRNKGNFPGRFSGRQFSNSRSEMNVSTLELGDSALYLCASSFQPLAGGPRETQYFGPGTRLLVL.

J is TRBJ1-1 and V is TRBV12-5; possibly TRBD1 for D (5 bases). The CDR3 extends over 14 amino acids. The germline V gene encodes CDR1 LGHNT and CDR2 FRNRAP. Trimming removed 2 bases at V and 3 bases at J, with 10 bases between. CDR3 DNA: TGTGCTAGTGGTTTGTCCAGGGCGGACACTGAAGCTTTCTTT. Its translation is CASGLSRADTEAFF.

This chain connects TRBV25-1 to TRBJ2-7; a possible D gene is TRBD2 (7 bases). This CDR3 is built from 14 residues. V was shortened by 4 bases and J by 3 bases, with 13 bases between the two germline ends. The germline V gene has CDR1 MGHDK and CDR2 SYGVNS. CDR3 amino acids: CASSGGGLFYEQYF. The CDR3 region has the DNA TGTGCCAGCAGTGGGGGGGGGCTCTTCTACGAGCAGTACTTC.

The gene calls are TRBV10-1 and TRBJ2-1; TRBD2 aligns across 13 bases. J lost 0 bases, V lost 5 bases, and 13 bases had no gene match. The CDR3 runs 20 residues. The germline gives CDR1 WNHNN, CDR2 SYGVQD (reference sequence). CDR3 protein: CASSKTSGGTTPRSYNEQFF. CDR3 DNA: TGCGCCAGCAGTAAGACTAGCGGGGGGACCACCCCACGCTCCTACAATGAGCAGTTCTTC.

This sequence joins TRBV30 and TRBJ1-1; the D gene is possibly TRBD1 (5 bases). The CDR3 is made up of 13 amino acids. The ends were cut back, 4 bases at V and 8 bases at J, with 17 bases in the middle. Germline V gene data show CDR1 as GTSNPN and CDR2 as SVGIG (reference sequence). CDR3 bases: TGTGCCTGGACCCCCCTGTCCTACAGGGAAGCTTTCTTT. Translated, it gives CAWTPLSYREAFF.

This chain uses TRBV30 with TRBJ2-5; D gene unclear. Germline values: CDR1 GTSNPN, CDR2 SVGIG (reference sequence). V gave up 1 base and J gave up 5 bases, with 14 bases separating them. This CDR3 has 14 residues. The DNA for the CDR3 is TGTGCCTGGAGTGACAGCAACCCCCCTGAGACCCAGTACTTC. Translating gives CAWSDSNPPETQYF.

CDR3 loop: CASSLFAGPDQPQHF. The CDR3 nucleotides read TGTGCCAGCAGTTTATTCGCAGGTCCGGATCAGCCCCAGCATTTT. This chain connects TRBV27 to TRBJ1-5; the D is unclear. V lost 1 base and J 5 bases, leaving 12 bases between the germline ends. Per germline, CDR1 MNHEY and CDR2 SMNVEV (reference sequence). The CDR3 has 15 amino acids.

CDR3 bases: TGCGCCAGCAGCAATCAACCGGGACAGTCCGGGACTGAAGCTTTCTTT. Its protein product is CASSNQPGQSGTEAFF. The chain carries TRBV5-1 and TRBJ1-1; 7 bases fit TRBD1. Per germline, CDR1 SGHRS and CDR2 YFSETQ. With V trimmed by 4 bases and J by 5 bases, 14 bases remained unmatched. The CDR3 is 16 residues long.

V gene TRBV5-1 combines with J gene TRBJ1-1; no clear D gene. CDR3 length equals 14 residues. Germline V gene lookup returns CDR1 SGHRS and CDR2 YFSETQ. The V end lost 5 bases, the J end lost 0 bases, and 11 bases lay between the germline ends. CDR3 sequence (DNA): TGCGCCAGCAGACAACGAGGGATGAACACTGAAGCTTTCTTT. Translation gives CASRQRGMNTEAFF. Combining the CDR3 with reference TRBV5-1 and TRBJ1-1 gives the whole variable domain KAGVTQTPRYLIKTRGQQVTLSCSPISGHRSVSWYQQTPGQGLQFLFEYFSETQRNKGNFPGRFSGRQFSNSRSEMNVSTLELGDSALYLCASRQRGMNTEAFFGQGTRLTVV.

The rearrangement links TRBV6-5 to TRBJ1-1; maybe TRBD1 (5 bases). This CDR3 has 15 residues. Trimming removed 0 bases at V and 2 bases at J, with 10 bases between. Per germline, CDR1 MNHEY and CDR2 SVGAGI. The CDR3 spells CASSYSGGINTEAFF. DNA for the CDR3: TGTGCCAGCAGTTACTCGGGGGGAATCAACACTGAAGCTTTCTTT.

The chain's CDR3 is CASRDSLSLHF. In DNA, the CDR3 is TGTGCCAGTAGGGACAGTCTCTCCCTCCACTTT. This chain links TRBV25-1 with TRBJ1-6; 7 nucleotides align to TRBD1. The J segment lost 14 bases and the V segment lost 9 bases, leaving 7 bases of the junction unmatched. Germline V gene data show CDR1 as MGHDK and CDR2 as SYGVNS. The CDR3 consists of 11 residues.

The chain employs TRBV4-2 and TRBJ1-1; no reliable D call. V shed 0 bases and J shed 11 bases, with 13 bases lying between them. The CDR3 sequence is 13 residues long. CDR1 is LGHNA and CDR2 is YNFKEQ in the germline V gene. CDR3 loop: CASSQDTVGEAFF. The CDR3, as DNA: TGTGCCAGCAGCCAAGATACAGTTGGGGAGGCTTTCTTT.

The V gene is TRBV28, the J gene TRBJ1-5; D possibly corresponds to TRBD1 (6 bases). CDR1 MDHEN and CDR2 SYDVKM come from the germline V gene. The CDR3 runs 14 residues. Trimming shortened V by 5 bases and J by 3 bases, and 11 bases separated the two germline ends. The CDR3 region is CASSGGGHNQPQHF. The DNA of the CDR3 is TGTGCCAGCAGTGGTGGGGGCCACAATCAGCCCCAGCATTTT.